This T cell receptor beta chain came from a study of blood T cell repertoires in COVID-19. Only in-frame clones appear in the TCRdb table, and some are missing; sequencing was by immunoSEQ multiplex PCR. The repertoire holds about 300,000 clones, with roughly nine tenths as singletons. The ends were cut back, 5 bases at V and 5 bases at J, with 18 bases in the middle. Germline assignment: CDR1 SEHNR and CDR2 FQNEAQ (reference sequence). This CDR3 comprises 15 residues. The clonotype comes from a woman in her 30s with COVID-19, enrolled during active disease. This chain uses TRBV7-9 with TRBJ1-1; D is possibly TRBD1 (6 bases). The specimen was peripheral blood. The CDR3 DNA sequence: TGTGCCAGCAGCCACCGGGCCCTTACAGGGACTGAAGCTTTCTTT. Its protein product is CASSHRALTGTEAFF.